Listed below are T cell receptor beta chains from one sample, sequenced in a study of T cells in Graves' hyperthyroidism and ophthalmopathy. From the multiplex PCR reads, TCRdb called clonotypes with MiXCR, one entry per CDR3 protein. Of about 700,000 distinct CDR3 sequences listed, 11% to 15% are singletons. The sample taken for sequencing was blood. The source of these receptors is a young woman with Graves' hyperthyroidism. Each CDR3 is given with its conserved first and last residue. The order of the fields is V gene, D gene, clone size, CDR3 length, J gene, CDR3 protein, CDR3 DNA. A D gene is named only where the DNA matches it firmly. Part of the rows lack a size; the others show once, few, many or a class for expanded clones.

>TRBV7-6|NA|NA|14|TRBJ2-1
CASSTESSYNEQFF
TGTGCCAGCAGTACGGAGAGCTCCTACAATGAGCAGTTCTTC
>TRBV12-3/TRBV12-4|NA|many|15|TRBJ1-5
CASSFTRTGNQPQHF
TGTGCCAGCAGTTTTACCAGGACAGGCAATCAGCCCCAGCATTTT
>TRBV7-2|NA|NA|15|TRBJ1-3
CASSVGQPAGNTIYF
TGTGCCAGCAGCGTGGGACAACCAGCTGGAAACACCATATATTTT
>TRBV29-1|NA|few|15|TRBJ2-2
CIFKGGQLITGELFF
TGCATCTTTAAAGGAGGACAGCTTATTACCGGGGAGCTGTTTTTT
>TRBV6-1|NA|NA|12|TRBJ2-1
CAGSPVPGEQFF
TGTGCCGGCAGTCCTGTTCCGGGAGAGCAGTTCTTC
>TRBV19|NA|NA|13|TRBJ2-5
CASRTGTHETQYF
TGTGCCAGTAGGACCGGGACCCACGAGACCCAGTACTTC
>TRBV30|NA|NA|13|TRBJ1-3
CAWSGVSGNTIYF
TGTGCCTGGAGTGGTGTCTCTGGAAACACCATATATTTT
>TRBV20-1|NA|few|12|TRBJ2-1
CSARDSMHEQFF
TGCAGTGCTAGGGATTCTATGCATGAGCAGTTCTTC
>TRBV15|NA|many|15|TRBJ2-1
CATSRGSNSYNEQFF
TGTGCCACCAGCAGAGGAAGCAACTCCTACAATGAGCAGTTCTTC
>TRBV5-1|TRBD1|many|17|TRBJ1-1
CASSSWLQGAGGTEAFF
TGCGCCAGCAGCTCATGGTTACAGGGGGCGGGTGGCACTGAAGCTTTCTTT